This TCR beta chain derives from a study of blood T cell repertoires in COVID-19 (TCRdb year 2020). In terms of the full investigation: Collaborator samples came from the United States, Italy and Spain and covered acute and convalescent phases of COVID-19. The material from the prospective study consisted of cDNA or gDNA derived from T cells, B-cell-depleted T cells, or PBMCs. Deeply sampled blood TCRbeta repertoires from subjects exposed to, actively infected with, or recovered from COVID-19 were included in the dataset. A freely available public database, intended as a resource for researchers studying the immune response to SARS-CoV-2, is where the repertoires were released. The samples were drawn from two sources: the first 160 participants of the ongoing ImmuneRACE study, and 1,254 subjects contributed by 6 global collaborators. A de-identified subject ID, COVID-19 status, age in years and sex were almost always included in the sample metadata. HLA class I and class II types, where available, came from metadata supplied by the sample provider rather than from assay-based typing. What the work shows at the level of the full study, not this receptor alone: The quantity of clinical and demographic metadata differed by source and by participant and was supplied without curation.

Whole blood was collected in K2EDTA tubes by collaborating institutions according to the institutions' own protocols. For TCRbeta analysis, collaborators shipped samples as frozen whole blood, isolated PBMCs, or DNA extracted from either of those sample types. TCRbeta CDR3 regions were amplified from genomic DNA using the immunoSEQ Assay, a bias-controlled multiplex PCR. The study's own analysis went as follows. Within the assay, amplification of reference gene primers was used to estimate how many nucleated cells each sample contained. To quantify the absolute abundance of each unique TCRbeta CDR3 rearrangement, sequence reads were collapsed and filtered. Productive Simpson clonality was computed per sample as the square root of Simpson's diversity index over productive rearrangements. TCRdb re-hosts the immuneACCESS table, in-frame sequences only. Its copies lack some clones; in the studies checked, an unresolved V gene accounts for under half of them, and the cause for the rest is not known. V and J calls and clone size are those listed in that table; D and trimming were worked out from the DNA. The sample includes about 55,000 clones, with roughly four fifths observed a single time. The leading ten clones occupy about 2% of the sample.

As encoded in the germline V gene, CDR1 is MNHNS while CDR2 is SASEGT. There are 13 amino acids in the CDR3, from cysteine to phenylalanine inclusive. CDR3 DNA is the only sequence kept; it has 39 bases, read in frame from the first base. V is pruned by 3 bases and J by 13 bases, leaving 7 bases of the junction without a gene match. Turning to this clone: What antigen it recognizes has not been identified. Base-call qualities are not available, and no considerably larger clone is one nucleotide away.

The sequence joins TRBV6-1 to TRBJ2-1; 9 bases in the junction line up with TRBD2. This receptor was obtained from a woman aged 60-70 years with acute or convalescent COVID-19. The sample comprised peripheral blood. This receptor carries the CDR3 CASSEWPSGAQFF. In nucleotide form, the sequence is TGTGCCAGCAGTGAGTGGCCTAGCGGGGCTCAGTTCTTC.